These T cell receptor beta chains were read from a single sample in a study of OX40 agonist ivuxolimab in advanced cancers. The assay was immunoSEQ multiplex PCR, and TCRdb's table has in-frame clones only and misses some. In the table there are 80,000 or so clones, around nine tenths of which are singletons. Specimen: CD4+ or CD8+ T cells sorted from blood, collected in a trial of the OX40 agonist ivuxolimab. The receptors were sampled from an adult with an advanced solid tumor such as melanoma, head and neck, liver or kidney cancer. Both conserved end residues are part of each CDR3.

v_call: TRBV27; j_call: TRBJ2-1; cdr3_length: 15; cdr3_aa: CASSIPGLGGNEQFF
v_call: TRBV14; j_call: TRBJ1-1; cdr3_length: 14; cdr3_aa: CASSRLGQNTEAFF
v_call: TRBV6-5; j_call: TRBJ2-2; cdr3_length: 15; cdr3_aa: CATRSGTGGTGELFF
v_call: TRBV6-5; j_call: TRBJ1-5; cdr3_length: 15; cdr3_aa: CASSYSVGGGQPQHF
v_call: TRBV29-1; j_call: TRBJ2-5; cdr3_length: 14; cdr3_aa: CSVGGPGVRETQYF
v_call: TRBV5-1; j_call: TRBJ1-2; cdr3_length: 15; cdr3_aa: CASRMAGSGYYGYTF
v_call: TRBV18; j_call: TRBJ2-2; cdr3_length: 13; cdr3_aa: CASSPSITGELFF
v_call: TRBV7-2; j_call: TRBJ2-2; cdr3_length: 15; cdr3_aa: CASSLYPSLTGELFF
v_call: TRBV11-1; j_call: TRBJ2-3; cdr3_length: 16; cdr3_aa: CASSPGTSGITDTQYF
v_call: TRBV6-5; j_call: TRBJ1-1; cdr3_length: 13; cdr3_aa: CASSYARRSEAFF
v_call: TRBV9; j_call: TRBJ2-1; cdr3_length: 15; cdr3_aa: CASSVVAGGVNEQFF
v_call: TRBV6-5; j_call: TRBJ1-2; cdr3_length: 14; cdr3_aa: CASSARETRGGYTF
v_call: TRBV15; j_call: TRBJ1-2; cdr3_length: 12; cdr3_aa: CATSRDYYGYTF
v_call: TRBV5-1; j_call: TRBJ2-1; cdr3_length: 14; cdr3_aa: CASSGGRNLDEQFF
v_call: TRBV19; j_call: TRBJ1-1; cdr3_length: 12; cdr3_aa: CASSQLNTEAFF
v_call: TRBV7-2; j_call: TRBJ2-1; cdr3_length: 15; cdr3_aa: CASSLSSTGLNEQFF